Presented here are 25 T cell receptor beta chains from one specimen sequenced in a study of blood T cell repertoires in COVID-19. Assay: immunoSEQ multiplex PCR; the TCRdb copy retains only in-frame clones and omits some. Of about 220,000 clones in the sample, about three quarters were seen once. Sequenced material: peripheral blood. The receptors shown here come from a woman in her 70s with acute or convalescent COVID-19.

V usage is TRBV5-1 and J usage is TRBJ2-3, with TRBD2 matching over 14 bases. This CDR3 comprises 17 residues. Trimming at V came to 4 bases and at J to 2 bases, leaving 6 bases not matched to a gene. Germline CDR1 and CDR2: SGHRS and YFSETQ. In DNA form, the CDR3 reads TGCGCCAGCAGCCCCGGGACTAGCGGGGGCAACACAGATACGCAGTATTTT. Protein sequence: CASSPGTSGGNTDTQYF.

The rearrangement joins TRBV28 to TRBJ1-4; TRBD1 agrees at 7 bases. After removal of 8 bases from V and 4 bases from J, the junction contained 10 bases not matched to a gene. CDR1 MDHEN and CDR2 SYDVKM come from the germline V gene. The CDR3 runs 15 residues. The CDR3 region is CASLSSGTDNEKLFF. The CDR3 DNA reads TGTGCCAGCTTAAGTTCCGGGACAGATAATGAAAAACTGTTTTTT.

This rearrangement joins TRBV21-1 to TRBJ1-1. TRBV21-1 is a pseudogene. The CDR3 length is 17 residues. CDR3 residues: CASSPPQLLGGNTEAFF. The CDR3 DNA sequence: TGTGCCAGCAGCCCGCCTCAACTCCTGGGGGGGAACACTGAAGCTTTCTTT.

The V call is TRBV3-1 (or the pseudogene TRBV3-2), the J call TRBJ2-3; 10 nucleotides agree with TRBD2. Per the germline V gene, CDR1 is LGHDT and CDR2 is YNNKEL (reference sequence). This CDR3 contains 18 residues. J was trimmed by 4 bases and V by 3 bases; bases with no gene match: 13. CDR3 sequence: CASSHASSGGALSDTQYF. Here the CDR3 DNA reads TGTGCCAGCAGCCACGCATCTAGCGGGGGAGCTTTGTCAGATACGCAGTATTTT.

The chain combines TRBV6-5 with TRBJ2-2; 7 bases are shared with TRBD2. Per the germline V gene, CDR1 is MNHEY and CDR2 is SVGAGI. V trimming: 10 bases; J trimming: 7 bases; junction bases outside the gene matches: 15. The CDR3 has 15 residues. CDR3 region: CAIRGREGTNGELFF. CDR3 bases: TGTGCCATCCGGGGGAGGGAGGGGACTAACGGGGAGCTGTTTTTT.

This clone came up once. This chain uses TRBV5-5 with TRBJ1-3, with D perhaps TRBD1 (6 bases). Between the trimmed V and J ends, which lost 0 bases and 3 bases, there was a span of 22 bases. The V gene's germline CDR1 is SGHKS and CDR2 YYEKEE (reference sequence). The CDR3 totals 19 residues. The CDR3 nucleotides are TGTGCCAGCAGCTTGGGAGGTTTGGGACACTCTACCTTTGGAAACACCATATATTTT. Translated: CASSLGGLGHSTFGNTIYF.

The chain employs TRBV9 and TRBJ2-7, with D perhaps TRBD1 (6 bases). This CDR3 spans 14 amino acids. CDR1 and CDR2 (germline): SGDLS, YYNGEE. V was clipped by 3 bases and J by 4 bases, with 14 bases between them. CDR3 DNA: TGTGCCAGCAGCGGGACGACTACAGGGTACGAGCAGTACTTC. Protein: CASSGTTTGYEQYF.

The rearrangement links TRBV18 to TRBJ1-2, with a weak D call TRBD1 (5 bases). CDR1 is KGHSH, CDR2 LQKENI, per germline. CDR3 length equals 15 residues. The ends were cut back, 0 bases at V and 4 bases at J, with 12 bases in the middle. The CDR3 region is CASSPPTDTFYGYTF. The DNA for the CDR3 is TGTGCCAGCTCACCACCGACAGATACCTTCTATGGCTACACCTTC.

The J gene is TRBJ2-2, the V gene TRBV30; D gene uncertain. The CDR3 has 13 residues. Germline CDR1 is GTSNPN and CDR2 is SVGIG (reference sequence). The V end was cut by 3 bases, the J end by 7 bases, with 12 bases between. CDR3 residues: CAWSASEHGELFF. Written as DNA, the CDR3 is TGTGCCTGGAGCGCATCGGAGCACGGGGAGCTGTTTTTT.

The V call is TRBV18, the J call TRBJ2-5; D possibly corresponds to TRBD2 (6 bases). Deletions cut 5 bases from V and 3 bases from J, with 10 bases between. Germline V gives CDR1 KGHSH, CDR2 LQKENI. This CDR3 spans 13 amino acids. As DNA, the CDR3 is TGTGCCAGCTCAGAGAGGGAGGAAGAGACCCAGTACTTC. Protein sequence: CASSEREEETQYF. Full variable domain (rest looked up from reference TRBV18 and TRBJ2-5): NAGVMQNPRHLVRRRGQEARLRCSPMKGHSHVYWYRQLPEEGLKFMVYLQKENIIDESGMPKERFSAEFPKEGPSILRIQQVVRGDSAAYFCASSEREEETQYFGPGTRLLVL.

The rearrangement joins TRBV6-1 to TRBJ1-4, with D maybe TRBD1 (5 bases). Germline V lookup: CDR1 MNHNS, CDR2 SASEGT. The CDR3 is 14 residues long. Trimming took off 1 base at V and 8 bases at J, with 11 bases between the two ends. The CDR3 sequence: CASSEGQGLEKLFF. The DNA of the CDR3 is TGTGCCAGCAGTGAAGGGCAGGGTTTGGAAAAACTGTTTTTT.

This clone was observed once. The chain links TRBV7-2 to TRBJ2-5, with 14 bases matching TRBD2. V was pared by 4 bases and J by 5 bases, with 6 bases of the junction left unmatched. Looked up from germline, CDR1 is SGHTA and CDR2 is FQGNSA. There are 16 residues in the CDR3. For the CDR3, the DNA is TGTGCCAGCAGCTCCGTGACTAGCGGGGGGGCGGAGACCCAGTACTTC. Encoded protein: CASSSVTSGGAETQYF. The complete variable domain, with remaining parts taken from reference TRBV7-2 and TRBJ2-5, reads GAGVSQSPSNKVTEKGKDVELRCDPISGHTALYWYRQSLGQGLEFLIYFQGNSAPDKSGLPSDRFSAERTGGSVSTLTIQRTQQEDSAVYLCASSSVTSGGAETQYFGPGTRLLVL.

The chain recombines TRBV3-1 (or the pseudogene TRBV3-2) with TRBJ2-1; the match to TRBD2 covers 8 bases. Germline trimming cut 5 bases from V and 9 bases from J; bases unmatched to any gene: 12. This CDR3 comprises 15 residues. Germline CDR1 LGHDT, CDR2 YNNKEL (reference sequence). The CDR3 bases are TGTGCCAGCAGCATAAGCGGGGGCCCTTATTCTGAGCAGTTCTTC. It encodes CASSISGGPYSEQFF.

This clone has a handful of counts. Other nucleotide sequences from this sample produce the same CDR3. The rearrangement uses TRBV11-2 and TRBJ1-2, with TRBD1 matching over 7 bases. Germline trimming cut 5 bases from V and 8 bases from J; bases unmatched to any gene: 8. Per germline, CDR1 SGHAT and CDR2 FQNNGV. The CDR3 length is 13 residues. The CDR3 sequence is CASSPAGGEGYTF. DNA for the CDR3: TGTGCCAGCAGCCCCGCAGGGGGTGAGGGCTACACCTTC.

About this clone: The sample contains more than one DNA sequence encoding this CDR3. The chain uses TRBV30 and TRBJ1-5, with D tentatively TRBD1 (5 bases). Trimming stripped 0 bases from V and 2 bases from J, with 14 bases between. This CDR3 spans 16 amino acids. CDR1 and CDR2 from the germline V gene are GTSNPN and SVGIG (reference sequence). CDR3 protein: CAWSVRRGGGNQPQHF. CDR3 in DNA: TGTGCCTGGAGTGTGCGGAGGGGTGGTGGCAATCAGCCCCAGCATTTT.

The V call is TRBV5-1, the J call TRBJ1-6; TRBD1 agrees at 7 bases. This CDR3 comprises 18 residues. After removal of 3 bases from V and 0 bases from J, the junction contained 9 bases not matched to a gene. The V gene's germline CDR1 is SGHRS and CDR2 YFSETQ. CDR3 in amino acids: CASSSAPRDSSYNSPLHF. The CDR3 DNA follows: TGCGCCAGCAGCTCGGCCCCCCGGGACAGCTCCTATAATTCACCCCTCCACTTT. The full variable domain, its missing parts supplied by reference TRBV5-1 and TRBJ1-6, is KAGVTQTPRYLIKTRGQQVTLSCSPISGHRSVSWYQQTPGQGLQFLFEYFSETQRNKGNFPGRFSGRQFSNSRSEMNVSTLELGDSALYLCASSSAPRDSSYNSPLHFGNGTRLTVT.

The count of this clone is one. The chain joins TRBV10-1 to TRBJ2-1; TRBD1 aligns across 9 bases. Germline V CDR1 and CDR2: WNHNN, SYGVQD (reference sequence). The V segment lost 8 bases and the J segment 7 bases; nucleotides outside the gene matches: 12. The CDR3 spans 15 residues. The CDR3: CASGDSGQGGNEQFF. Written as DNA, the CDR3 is TGCGCCAGCGGAGATTCGGGACAGGGAGGGAATGAGCAGTTCTTC.

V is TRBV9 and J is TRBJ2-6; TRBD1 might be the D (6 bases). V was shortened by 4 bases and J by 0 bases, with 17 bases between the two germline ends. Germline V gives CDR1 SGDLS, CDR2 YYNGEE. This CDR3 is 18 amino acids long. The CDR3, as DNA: TGTGCCAGCAGCTCCGGGTCGGACAGCTACTCTGGGGCCAACGTCCTGACTTTC. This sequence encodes CASSSGSDSYSGANVLTF.

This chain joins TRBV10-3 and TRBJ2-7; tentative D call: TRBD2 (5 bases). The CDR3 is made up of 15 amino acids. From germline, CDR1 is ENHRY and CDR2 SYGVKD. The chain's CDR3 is CAISDVLSGSFRHSV. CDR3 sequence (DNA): TGTGCCATCAGCGACGTGTTATCGGGAAGCTTCCGGCATTCCGTC.

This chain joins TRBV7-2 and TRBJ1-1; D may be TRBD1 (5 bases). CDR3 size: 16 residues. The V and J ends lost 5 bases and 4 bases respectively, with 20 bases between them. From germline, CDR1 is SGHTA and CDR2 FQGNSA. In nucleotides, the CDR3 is TGTGCCAGCAGCATTAGCGGTCCGGGGGGGAGCACTGAAGCTTTCTTT. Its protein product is CASSISGPGGSTEAFF.

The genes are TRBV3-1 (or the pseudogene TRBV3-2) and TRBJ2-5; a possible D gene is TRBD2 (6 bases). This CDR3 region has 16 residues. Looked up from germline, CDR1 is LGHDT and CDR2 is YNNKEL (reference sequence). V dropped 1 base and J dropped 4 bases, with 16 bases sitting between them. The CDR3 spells CASSQGGAGTRETQYF. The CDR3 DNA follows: TGTGCCAGCAGCCAAGGGGGAGCCGGGACTCGAGAGACCCAGTACTTC.

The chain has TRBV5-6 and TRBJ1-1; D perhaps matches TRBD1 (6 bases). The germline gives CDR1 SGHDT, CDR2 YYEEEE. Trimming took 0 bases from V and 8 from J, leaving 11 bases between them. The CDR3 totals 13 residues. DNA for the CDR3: TGTGCCAGCAGCTTGGGCCGGACAGCCGAAGCTTTCTTT. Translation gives CASSLGRTAEAFF. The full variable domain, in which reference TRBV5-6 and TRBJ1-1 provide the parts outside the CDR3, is DAGVTQSPTHLIKTRGQQVTLRCSPKSGHDTVSWYQQALGQGPQFIFQYYEEEERQRGNFPDRFSGHQFPNYSSELNVNALLLGDSALYLCASSLGRTAEAFFGQGTRLTVV.

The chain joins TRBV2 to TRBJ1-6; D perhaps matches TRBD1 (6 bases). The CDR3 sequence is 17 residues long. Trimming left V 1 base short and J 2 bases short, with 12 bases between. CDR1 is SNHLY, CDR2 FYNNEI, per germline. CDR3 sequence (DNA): TGTGCCAGCAGTGAAGGTCGGGGGGGCACCTATAATTCACCCCTCCACTTT. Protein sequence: CASSEGRGGTYNSPLHF.

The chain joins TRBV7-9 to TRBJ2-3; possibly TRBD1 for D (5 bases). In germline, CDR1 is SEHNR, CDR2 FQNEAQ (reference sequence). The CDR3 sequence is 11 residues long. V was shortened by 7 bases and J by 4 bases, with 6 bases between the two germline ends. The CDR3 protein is CASKTADTQYF. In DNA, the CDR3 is TGTGCCAGCAAGACAGCAGATACGCAGTATTTT.

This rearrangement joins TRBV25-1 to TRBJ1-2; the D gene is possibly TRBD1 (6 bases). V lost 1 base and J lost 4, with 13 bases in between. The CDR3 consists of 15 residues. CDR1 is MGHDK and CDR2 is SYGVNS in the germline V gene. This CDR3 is CASSEFGQQVYGYTF. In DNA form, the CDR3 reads TGTGCCAGCAGTGAATTTGGACAGCAAGTCTATGGCTACACCTTC.